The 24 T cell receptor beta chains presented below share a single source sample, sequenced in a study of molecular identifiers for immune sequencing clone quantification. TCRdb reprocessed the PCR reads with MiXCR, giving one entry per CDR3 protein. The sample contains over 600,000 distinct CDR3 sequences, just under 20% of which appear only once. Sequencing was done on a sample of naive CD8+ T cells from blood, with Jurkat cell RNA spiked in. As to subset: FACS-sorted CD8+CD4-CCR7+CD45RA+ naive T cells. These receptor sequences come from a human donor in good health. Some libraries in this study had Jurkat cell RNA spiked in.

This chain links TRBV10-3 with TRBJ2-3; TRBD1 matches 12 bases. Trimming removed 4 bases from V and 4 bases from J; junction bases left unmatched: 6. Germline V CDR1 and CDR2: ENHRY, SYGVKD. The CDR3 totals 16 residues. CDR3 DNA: TGTGCCATCAGTGGAATAGGGACAGGGGGCGCAGATACGCAGTATTTT. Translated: CAISGIGTGGADTQYF.

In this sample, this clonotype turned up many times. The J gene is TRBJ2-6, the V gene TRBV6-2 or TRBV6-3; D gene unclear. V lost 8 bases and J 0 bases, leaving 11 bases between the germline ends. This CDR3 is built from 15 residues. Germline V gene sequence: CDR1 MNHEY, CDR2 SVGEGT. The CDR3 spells CASRALPSGANVLTF. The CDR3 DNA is TGTGCCAGCCGGGCTTTACCCTCTGGGGCCAACGTCCTGACTTTC.

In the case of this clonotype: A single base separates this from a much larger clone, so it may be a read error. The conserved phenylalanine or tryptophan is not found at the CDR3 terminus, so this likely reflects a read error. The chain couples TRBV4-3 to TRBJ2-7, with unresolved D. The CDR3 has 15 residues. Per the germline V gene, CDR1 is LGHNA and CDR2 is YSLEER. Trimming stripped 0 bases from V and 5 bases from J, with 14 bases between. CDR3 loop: CASSQDPKTYHEQYL. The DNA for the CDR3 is TGCGCCAGCAGCCAAGATCCGAAAACCTACCACGAGCAGTACCTC.

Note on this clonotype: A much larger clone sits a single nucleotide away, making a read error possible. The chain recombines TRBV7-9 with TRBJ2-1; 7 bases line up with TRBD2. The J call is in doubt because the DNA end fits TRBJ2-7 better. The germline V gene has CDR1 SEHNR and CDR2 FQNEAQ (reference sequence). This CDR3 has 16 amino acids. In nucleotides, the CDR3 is TGTGCCAGCAGCTCCGAAAGACTAGTGGGAGGGTACGAGCAGTACTTC. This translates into CASSSERLVGGYEQYF.

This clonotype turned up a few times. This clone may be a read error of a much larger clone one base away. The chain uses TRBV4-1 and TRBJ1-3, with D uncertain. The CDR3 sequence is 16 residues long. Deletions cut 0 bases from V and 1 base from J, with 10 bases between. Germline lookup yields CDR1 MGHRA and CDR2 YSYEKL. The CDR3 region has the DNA TGCGCCAGCAGCCAAGAGCCGGGGTGGTCTGGAAACACCATATATTTT. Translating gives CASSQEPGWSGNTIYF.

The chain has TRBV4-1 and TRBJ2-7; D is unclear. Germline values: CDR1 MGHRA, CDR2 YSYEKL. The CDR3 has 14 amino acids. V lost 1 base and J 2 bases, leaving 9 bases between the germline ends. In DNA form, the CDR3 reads TGCGCCAGCAGCCAAGGTGGAGTCACCTACGAGCAGTACTTC. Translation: CASSQGGVTYEQYF.

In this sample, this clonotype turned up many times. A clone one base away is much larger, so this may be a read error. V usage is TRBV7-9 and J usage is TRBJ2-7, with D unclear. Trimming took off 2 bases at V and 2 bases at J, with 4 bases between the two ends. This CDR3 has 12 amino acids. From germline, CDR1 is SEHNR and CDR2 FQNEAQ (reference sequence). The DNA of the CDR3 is TGTGCCAGCAGCTTATGGGCCTACGAGCAGTACTTC. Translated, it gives CASSLWAYEQYF.

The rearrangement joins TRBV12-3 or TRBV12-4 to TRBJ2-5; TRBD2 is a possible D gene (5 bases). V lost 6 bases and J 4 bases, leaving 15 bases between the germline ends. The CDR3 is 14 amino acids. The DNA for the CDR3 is TGTGCCAGCAGAGCCACGGGATTGATAGAGACCCAGTACTTC. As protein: CASRATGLIETQYF.

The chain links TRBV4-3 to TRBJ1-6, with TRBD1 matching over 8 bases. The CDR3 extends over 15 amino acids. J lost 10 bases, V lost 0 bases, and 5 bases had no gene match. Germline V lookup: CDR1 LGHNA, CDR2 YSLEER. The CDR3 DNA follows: TGCGCCAGCAGCCAAGACAGGGGGCTACTGTCACCCCTCCACTTT. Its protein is CASSQDRGLLSPLHF.

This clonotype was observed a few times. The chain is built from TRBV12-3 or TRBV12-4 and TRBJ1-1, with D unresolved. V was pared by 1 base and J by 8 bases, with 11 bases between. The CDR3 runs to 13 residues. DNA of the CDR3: TGTGCCAGCAGTTTAGTATTAGGTGGGGAAGCTTTCTTT. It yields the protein CASSLVLGGEAFF.

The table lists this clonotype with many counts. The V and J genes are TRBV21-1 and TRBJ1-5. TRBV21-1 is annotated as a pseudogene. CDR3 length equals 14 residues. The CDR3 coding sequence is TGTGCCAGCAGCACAGGGAAACGACGTCAGCCCCAGCATTTT. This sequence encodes CASSTGKRRQPQHF.

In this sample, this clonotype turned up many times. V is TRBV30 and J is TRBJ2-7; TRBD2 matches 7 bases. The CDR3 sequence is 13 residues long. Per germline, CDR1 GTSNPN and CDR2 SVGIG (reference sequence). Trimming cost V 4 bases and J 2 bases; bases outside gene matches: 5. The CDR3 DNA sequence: TGTGCCTGGAACCAGCGGGGCACCTACGAGCAGTACTTC. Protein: CAWNQRGTYEQYF.

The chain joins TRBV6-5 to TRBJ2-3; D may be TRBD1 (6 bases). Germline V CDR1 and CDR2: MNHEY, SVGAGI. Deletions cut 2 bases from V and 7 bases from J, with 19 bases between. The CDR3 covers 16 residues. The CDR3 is CASSYNGQPSTNTQYF. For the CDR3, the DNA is TGTGCCAGCAGTTACAACGGACAGCCTAGCACGAATACGCAGTATTTT.

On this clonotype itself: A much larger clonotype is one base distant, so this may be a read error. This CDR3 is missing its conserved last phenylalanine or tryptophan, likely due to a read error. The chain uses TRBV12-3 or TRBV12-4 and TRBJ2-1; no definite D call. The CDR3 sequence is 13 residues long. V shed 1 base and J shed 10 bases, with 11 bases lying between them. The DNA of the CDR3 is TGTGCCAGCAGTTTAGTCGAAGCTGTGGAGCAGTTCCTC. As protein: CASSLVEAVEQFL.

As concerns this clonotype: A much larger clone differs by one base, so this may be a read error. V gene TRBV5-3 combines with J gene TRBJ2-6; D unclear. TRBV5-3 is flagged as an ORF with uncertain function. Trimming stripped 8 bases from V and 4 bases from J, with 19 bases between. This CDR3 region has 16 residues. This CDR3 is CASSRRPKGGANVLTF. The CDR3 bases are TGTGCCAGCAGCCGACGTCCCAAAGGGGGGGCCAACGTCCTGACTTTC.

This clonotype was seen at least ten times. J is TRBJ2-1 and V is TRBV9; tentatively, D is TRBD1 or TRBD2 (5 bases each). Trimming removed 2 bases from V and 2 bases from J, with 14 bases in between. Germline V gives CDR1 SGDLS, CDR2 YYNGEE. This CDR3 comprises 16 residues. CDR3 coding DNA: TGTGCCAGCAGCGTGGGGACGGTGAACCCCTACAATGAGCAGTTCTTC. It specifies CASSVGTVNPYNEQFF.

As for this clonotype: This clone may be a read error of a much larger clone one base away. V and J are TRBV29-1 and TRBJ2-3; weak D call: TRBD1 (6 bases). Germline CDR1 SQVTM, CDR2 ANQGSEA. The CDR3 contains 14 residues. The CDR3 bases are TGCAGCGTTACGACAGGCGATTTCACAGATACGCGGTATTTT. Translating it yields CSVTTGDFTDTRYF.

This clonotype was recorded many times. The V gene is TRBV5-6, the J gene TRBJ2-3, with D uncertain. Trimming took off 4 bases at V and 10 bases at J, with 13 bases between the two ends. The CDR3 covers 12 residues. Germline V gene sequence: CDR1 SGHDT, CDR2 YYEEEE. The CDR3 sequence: CASSPAGLAQYF. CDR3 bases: TGTGCCAGCAGCCCGGCCGGGTTAGCGCAGTATTTT.

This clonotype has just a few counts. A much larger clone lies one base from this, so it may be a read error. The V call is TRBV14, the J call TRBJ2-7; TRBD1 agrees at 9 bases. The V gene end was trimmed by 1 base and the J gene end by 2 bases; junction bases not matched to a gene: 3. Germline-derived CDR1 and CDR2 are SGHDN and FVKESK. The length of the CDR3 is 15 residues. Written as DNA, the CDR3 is TGTGCCAGCAGCCAAGTACAGGGGGCCGCCTACGAGCAGTACTTC. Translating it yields CASSQVQGAAYEQYF.

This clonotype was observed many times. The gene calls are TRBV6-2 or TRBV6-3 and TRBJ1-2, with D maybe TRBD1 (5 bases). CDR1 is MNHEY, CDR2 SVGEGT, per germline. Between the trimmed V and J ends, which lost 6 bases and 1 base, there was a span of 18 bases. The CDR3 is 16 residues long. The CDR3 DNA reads TGTGCCAGCAGCCCGACAGCTGGAGATCGTAACTATGGCTACACCTTC. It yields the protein CASSPTAGDRNYGYTF.

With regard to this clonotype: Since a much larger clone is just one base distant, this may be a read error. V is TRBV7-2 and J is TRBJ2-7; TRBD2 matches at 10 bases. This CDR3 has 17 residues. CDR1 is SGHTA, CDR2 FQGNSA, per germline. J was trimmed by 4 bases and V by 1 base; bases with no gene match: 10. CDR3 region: CASSLGSASGRVYEQYF. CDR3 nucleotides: TGTGCCAGCAGCTTAGGCTCGGCTAGCGGGAGAGTTTACGAGCAGTACTTC.

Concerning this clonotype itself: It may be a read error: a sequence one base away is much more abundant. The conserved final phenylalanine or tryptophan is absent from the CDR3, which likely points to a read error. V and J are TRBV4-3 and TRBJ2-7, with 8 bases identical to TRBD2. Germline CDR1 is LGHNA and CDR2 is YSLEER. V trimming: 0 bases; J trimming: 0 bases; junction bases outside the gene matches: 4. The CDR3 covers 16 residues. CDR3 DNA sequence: TGCGCCAGCAGCCAAGATTGGACTAGCAGCTCCTACGAGCAGTACCTC. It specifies CASSQDWTSSSYEQYL.

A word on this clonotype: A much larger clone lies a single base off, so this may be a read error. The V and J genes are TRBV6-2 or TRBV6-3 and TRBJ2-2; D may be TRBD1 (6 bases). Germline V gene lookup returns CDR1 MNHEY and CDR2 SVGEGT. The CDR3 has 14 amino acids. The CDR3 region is CASSYSTGSGELLF. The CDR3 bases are TGTGCCAGCAGTTACTCGACAGGTTCCGGGGAGCTGCTTTTT.

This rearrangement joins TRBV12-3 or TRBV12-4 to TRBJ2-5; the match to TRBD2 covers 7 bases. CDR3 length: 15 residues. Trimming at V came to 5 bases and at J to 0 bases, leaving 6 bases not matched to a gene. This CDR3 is CASSGGLPYQETQYF. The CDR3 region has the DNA TGTGCCAGCAGTGGGGGACTACCTTACCAAGAGACCCAGTACTTC.